Listed here is a single T cell receptor beta chain. What this receptor recognizes is not known. The record has no base qualities; no much larger clone is one base away. The library was generated by the immunoSEQ multiplex PCR assay. TCRdb obtained this table from immuneACCESS and retained in-frame rearrangements with V and J assigned. These tables miss some clones; where compared with another copy, unresolved V genes account for less than half of the shortfall, and the remainder is unexplained. The sample includes 85,000 to 110,000 clones, with around 89% observed a single time. Over 15% of the sample is in the top ten clones. The record originates from a study of control samples from healthy donors and cancer patients (dated by TCRdb to 2018 to 2021). The CDR3 contains 16 residues, cysteine and phenylalanine counted. Here the CDR3 DNA is all that survives: 48 bases in frame from base 1. The junction carries 15 bases between V and J, which are trimmed by 4 bases and 4 bases respectively. CDR1 and CDR2 are drawn from the germline V gene: KGHDR, SFDVKD.

This receptor was taken from a man in his fifties or sixties with lung cancer. The chain is made from TRBV24-1 and TRBJ2-2; D gene: possibly TRBD1, on 5 matching bases. Sequencing was carried out using PBMCs. The CDR3 protein: CATSDSTAPGTGELFF. In nucleotide form, the sequence is TGTGCCACCAGTGACTCGACAGCTCCGGGCACCGGGGAGCTGTTTTTT.